This T cell receptor beta chain stems from a study of blood T cell repertoires in COVID-19. Using immunoSEQ multiplex PCR, the repertoire was profiled, and TCRdb retains in-frame clones only, with some absent. The table includes approximately 330,000 clones, roughly 87% detected once. This clone was seen ten or more times. CDR3 size: 14 residues. Germline V gene sequence: CDR1 SGHAT, CDR2 FQNNGV. V trimming: 5 bases; J trimming: 2 bases; junction bases outside the gene matches: 0. This chain connects TRBV11-2 to TRBJ2-7; 13 bases are shared with TRBD2. The TCR was taken from a man aged 25 to 40 with COVID-19, enrolled during active disease. Sequenced: peripheral blood. CDR3 protein: CASSGLAGAYEQYF. In DNA, the CDR3 is TGTGCCAGCAGCGGACTAGCGGGGGCCTACGAGCAGTACTTC.